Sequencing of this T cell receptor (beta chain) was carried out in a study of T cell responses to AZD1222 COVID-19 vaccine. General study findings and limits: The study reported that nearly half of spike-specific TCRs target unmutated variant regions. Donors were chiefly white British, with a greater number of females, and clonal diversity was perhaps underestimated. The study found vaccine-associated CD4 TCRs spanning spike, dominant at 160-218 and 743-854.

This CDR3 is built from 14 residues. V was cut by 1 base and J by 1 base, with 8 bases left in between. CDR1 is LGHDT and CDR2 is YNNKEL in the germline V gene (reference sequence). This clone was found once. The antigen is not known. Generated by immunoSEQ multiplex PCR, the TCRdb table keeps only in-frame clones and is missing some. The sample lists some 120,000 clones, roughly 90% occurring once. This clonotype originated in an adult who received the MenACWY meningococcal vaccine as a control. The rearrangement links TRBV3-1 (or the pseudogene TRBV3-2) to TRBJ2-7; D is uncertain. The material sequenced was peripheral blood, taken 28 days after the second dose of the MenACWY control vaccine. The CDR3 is CASSQVGRSYEQYV. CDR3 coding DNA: TGTGCCAGCAGCCAAGTCGGCCGGTCCTACGAGCAGTACGTC.